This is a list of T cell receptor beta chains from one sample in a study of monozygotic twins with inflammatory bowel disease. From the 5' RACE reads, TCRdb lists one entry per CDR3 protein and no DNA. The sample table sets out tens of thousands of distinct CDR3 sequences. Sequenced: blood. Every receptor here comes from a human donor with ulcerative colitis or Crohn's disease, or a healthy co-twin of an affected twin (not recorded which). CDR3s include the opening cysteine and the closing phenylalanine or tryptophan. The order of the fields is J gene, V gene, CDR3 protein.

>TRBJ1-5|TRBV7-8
CASSSRAGDGSNQPQHF
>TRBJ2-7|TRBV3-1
CASSLTPHEQYF
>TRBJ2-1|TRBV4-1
CASSQVSLSYNEQFF
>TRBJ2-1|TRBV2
CASSEGQGIHNEQFF
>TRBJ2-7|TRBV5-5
CASSFGVGEQYF
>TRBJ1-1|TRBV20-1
CSARDFKGLQAFF
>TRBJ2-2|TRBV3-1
CASSAPGTTNTGELFF
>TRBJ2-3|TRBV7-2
CASRSGGGRGTQYF
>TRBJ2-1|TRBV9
CASSLLGESYNEQFF
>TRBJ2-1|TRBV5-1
CASSNTPGSGFNEQFF
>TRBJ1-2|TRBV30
CADAGHHGYTF
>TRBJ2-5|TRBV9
CASSVGLGATQYF
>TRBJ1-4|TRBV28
CASRVRFEKLFF
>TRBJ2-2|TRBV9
CASSPRDTGRAGELFF
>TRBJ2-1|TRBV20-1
CSARDQGPRNEQFF
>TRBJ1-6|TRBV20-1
CSARDDGRQGGSPLHF
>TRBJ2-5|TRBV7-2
CASSFEGGVQYF
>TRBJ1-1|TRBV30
CAWMAVMNTEAFF
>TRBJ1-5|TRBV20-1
CSANDRGPYSNQPQHF
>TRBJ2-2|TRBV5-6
CASSLVGGARTGELFF
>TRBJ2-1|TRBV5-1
CASSSQRVGYNEQFF
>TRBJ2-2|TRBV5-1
CASSLMDSSNTGELFF
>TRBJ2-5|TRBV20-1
CSASALLAGYKETQYF
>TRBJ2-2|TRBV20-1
CSARDPGGLAGEKGELFF
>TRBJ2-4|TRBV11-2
CASSSGQGKRFDIQYF